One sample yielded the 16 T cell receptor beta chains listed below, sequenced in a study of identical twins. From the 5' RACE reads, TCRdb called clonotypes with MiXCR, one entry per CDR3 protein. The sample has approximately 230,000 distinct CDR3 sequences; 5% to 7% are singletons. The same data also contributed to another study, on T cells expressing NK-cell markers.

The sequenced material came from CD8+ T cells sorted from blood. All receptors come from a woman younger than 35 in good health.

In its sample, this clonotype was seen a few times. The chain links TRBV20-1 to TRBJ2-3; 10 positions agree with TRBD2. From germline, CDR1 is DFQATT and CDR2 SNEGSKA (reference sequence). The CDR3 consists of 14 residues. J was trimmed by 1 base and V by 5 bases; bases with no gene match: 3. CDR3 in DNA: TGCAGTGCTCCCGGACTAGCGGGCACAGATACGCAGTATTTT. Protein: CSAPGLAGTDTQYF.

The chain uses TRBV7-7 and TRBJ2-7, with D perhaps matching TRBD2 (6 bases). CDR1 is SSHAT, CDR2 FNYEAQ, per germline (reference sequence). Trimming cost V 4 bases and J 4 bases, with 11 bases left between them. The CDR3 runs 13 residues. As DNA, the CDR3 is TGTGCCAGCAGCTCATCGACTAGTTACGAGCAGTACTTC. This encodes CASSSSTSYEQYF.

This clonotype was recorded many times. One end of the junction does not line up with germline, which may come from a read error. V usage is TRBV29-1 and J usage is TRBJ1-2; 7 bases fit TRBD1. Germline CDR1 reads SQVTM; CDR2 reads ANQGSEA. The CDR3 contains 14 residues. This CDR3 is CSVPSTGLDYGYTF. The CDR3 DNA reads TGCAGCGTTCCTTCGACAGGGTTGGACTATGGCTATACCTTC.

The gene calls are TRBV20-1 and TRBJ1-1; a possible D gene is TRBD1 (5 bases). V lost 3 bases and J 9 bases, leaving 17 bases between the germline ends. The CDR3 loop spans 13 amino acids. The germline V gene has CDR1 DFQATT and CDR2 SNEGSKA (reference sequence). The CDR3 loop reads CSASPGAGVKAFF. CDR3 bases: TGCAGTGCTAGTCCCGGGGCAGGTGTTAAAGCTTTCTTT.

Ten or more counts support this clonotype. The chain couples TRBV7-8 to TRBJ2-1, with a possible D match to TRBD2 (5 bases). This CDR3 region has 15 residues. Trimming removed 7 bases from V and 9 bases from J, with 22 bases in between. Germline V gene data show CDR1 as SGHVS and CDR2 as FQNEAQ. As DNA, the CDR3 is TGTGCCAGCACCACTAGTACTCCCGGATATACTGAGCAGTTCTTC. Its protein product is CASTTSTPGYTEQFF. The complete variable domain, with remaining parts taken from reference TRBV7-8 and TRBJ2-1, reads GAGVSQSPRYKVAKRGQDVALRCDPISGHVSLFWYQQALGQGPEFLTYFQNEAQLDKSGLPSDRFFAERPEGSVSTLKIQRTQQEDSAVYLCASTTSTPGYTEQFFGPGTRLTVL.

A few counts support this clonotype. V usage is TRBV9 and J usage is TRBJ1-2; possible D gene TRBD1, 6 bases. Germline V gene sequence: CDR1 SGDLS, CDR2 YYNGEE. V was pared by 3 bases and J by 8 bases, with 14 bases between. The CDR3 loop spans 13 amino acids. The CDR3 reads CASSAGRDIGYTF. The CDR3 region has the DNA TGTGCCAGCAGCGCAGGGAGGGACATCGGCTACACCTTC.

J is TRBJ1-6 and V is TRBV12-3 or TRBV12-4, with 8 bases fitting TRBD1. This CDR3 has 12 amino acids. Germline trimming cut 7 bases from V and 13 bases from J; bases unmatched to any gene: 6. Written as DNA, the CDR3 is TGTGCCAGCAAGACAGGGGCAGTCCCCCTCCACTTT. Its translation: CASKTGAVPLHF.

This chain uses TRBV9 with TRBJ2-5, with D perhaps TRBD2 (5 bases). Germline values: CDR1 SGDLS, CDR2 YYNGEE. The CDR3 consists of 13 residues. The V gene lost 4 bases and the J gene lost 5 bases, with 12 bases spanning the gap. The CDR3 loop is CASSLEGMETQYF. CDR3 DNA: TGTGCCAGCAGCCTAGAGGGAATGGAGACCCAGTACTTC.

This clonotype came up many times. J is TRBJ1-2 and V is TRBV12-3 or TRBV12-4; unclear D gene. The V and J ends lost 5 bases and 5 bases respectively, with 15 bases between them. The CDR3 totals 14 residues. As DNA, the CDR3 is TGTGCCAGCAGTGGGGAACAGTCCCCGTATGGCTACACCTTC. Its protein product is CASSGEQSPYGYTF.

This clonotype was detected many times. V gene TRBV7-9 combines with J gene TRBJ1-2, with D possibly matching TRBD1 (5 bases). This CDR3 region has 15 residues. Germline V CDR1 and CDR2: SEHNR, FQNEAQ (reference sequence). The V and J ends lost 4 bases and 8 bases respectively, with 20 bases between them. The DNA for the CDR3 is TGTGCCAGCAGCTCGCTCAAACGGGGGGTGGAAGGCTACACCTTC. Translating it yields CASSSLKRGVEGYTF.

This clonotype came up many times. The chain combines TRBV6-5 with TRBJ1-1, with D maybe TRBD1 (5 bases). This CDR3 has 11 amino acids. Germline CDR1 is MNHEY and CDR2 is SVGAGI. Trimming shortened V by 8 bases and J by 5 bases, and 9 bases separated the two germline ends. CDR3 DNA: TGTGCCAGCCGGGGGGATACTGAAGCTTTCTTT. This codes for CASRGDTEAFF.

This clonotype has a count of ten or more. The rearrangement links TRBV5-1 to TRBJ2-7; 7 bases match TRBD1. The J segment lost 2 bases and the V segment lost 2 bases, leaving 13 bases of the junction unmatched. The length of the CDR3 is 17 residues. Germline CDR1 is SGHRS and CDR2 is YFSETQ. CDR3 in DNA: TGCGCCAGCAGCTTCCTCCCGGGACAGACAATAACCTACGAGCAGTACTTC. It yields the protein CASSFLPGQTITYEQYF.

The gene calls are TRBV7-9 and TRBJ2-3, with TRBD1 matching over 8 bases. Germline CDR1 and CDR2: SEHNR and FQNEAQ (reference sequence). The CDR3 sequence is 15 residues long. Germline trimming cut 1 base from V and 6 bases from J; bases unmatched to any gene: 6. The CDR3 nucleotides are TGTGCCAGCAGCTTAGAGCCAGGGGGCTTGGATACGCAGTATTTT. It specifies CASSLEPGGLDTQYF. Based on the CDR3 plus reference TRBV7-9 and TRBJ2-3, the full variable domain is DTGVSQNPRHKITKRGQNVTFRCDPISEHNRLYWYRQTLGQGPEFLTYFQNEAQLEKSRLLSDRFSAERPKGSFSTLEIQRTEQGDSAMYLCASSLEPGGLDTQYFGPGTRLTVL.

This CDR3 reads CASRYGLEYEQYF. Here the CDR3 DNA reads TGTGCCAGCAGGTACGGACTAGAGTACGAGCAGTACTTC. The chain recombines TRBV12-3 or TRBV12-4 with TRBJ2-7; 7 positions match TRBD2. Trimming took 6 bases from V and 4 from J; bases not matched to a gene: 6. The CDR3 spans 13 residues.

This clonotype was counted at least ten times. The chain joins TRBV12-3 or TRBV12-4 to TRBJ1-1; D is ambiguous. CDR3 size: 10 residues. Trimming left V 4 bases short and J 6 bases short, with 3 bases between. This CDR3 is CASSYPEAFF. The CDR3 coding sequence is TGTGCCAGCAGTTACCCTGAAGCTTTCTTT.

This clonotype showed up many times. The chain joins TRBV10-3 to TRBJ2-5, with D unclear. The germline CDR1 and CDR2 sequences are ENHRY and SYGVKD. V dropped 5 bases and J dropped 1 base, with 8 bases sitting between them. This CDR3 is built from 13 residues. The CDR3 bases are TGTGCCATCAGTCGGGTCGCCCAAGAGACCCAGTACTTC. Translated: CAISRVAQETQYF.